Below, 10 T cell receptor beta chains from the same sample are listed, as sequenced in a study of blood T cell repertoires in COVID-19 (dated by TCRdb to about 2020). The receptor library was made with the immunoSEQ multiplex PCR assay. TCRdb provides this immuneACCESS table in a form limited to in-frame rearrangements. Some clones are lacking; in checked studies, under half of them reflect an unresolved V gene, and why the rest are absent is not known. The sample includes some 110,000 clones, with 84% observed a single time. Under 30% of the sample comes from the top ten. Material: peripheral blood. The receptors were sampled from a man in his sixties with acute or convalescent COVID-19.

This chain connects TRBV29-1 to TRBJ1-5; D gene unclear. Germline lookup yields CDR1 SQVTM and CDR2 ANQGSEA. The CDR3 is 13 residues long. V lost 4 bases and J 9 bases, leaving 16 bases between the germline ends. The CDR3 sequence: CSVGEGGLGPQHF. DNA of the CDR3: TGCAGCGTTGGGGAGGGAGGATTAGGGCCCCAGCATTTT.

CDR3 amino acids: CASRPTGGVGNTIYF. The DNA of the CDR3 is TGTGCCAGCAGACCGACAGGGGGGGTTGGAAACACCATATATTTT. The V gene is TRBV2, the J gene TRBJ1-3; 9 bases agree with TRBD1. The V gene end was trimmed by 6 bases and the J gene end by 3 bases; junction bases not matched to a gene: 6. The CDR3 has 15 residues. The germline V gene has CDR1 SNHLY and CDR2 FYNNEI.

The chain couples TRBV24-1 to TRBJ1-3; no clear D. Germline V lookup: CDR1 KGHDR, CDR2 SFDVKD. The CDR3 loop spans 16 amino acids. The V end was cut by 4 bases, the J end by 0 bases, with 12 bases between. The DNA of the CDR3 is TGTGCCACCAGTGAGCCGAAGACTGGCTCTGGAAACACCATATATTTT. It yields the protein CATSEPKTGSGNTIYF.

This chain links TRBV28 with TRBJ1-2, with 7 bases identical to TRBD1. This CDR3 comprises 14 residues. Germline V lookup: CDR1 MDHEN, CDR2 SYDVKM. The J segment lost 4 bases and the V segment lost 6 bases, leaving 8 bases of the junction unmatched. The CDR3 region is CASRRTGVTYGYTF. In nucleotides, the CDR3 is TGTGCCAGCAGACGGACAGGAGTCACCTATGGCTACACCTTC.

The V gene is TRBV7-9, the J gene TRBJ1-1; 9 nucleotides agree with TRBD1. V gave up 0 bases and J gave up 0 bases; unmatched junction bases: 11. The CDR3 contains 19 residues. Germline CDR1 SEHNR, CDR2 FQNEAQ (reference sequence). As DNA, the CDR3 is TGTGCCAGCAGCTTAGCGGGGGGACAGGGATTGGGGATGAACACTGAAGCTTTCTTT. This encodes CASSLAGGQGLGMNTEAFF.

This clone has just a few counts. CDR3 nucleotides: TGTGCCACCAGTGATAGCCTGACTAGCGGGGGCCACAAGGGCACAGATACGCAGTATTTT. As protein: CATSDSLTSGGHKGTDTQYF. The chain has TRBV24-1 and TRBJ2-3; the match to TRBD2 covers 12 bases. Trimming removed 3 bases from V and 1 base from J; junction bases left unmatched: 13. CDR1 is KGHDR and CDR2 is SFDVKD in the germline V gene. The CDR3 consists of 20 residues.

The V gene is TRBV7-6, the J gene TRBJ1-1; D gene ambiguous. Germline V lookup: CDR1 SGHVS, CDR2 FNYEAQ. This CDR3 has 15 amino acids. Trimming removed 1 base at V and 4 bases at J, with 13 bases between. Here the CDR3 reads CASSLVSKLATEAFF. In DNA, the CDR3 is TGTGCCAGCAGCTTAGTCAGTAAATTAGCCACTGAAGCTTTCTTT. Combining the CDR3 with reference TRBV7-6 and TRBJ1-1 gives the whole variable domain GAGVSQSPRYKVTKRGQDVALRCDPISGHVSLYWYRQALGQGPEFLTYFNYEAQQDKSGLPNDRFSAERPEGSISTLTIQRTEQRDSAMYRCASSLVSKLATEAFFGQGTRLTVV.

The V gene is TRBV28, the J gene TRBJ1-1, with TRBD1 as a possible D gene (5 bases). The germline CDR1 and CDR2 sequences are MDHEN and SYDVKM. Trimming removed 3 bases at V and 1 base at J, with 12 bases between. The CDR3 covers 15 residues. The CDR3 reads CASSLAGGWNTEAFF. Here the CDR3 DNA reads TGTGCCAGCAGTTTGGCGGGGGGGTGGAACACTGAAGCTTTCTTT.

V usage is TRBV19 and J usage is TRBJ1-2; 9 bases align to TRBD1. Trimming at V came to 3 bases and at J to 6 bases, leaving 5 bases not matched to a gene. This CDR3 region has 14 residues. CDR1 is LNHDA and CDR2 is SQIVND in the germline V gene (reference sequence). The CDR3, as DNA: TGTGCCAGTAGTATCAGAGGGACAGGGCATGGCTACACCTTC. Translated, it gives CASSIRGTGHGYTF.

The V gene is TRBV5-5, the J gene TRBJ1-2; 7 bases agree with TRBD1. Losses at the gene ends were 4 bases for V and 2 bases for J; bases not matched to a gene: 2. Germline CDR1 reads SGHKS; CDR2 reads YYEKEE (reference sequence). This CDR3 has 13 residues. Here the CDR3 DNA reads TGTGCCAGCAGCGTGACAGGGAACTATGGCTACACCTTC. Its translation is CASSVTGNYGYTF.